This TCR beta chain appears in the sequencing data of a study of CD4+ T cells in melanoma. The protocol was immunoSEQ multiplex PCR, while the TCRdb copy is restricted to in-frame clones and leaves out a portion. Among 9,500 to 11,000 clones listed, less than 80% were seen once. The germline V gene encodes CDR1 ENHRY and CDR2 SYGVKD. The CDR3 contains 14 residues. V was pared by 7 bases and J by 3 bases, with 13 bases between. The chain links TRBV10-3 to TRBJ2-1; D gene unclear. The sequencing input was cells from a culture (not recorded whether cultured in vitro). The TCR originated in a human donor with melanoma. For the CDR3, the DNA is TGTGCCATCAACCCCGAAAAGGGCTACAATGAGCAGTTCTTC. The encoded protein is CAINPEKGYNEQFF.